The 30 T cell receptor beta chains given below trace back to one sample, sequenced in a study of T cells in localized non-small cell lung cancer. TCRdb keeps only in-frame clones here, not all; method: immunoSEQ multiplex PCR. The table lists around 1,000 clones, 20% to 25% of them singletons, with approximately 17% in the top ten. This specimen consisted of normal lung tissue next to the tumor, obtained before any cancer treatment. Receptors originate from a woman aged 35-70 years with stage I lung adenocarcinoma.

The V and J genes are TRBV11-3 and TRBJ2-1; TRBD2 agrees at 13 bases. From germline, CDR1 is SGHNT and CDR2 YENEEA. J gave up 4 bases and V 5 bases, and 2 bases lay outside the gene matches. The CDR3 has 15 amino acids. For the CDR3, the DNA is TGTGCCAGCAGCCCGGGACTAGCGGGATACAATGAGCAGTTCTTC. It encodes CASSPGLAGYNEQFF.

This chain connects TRBV19 to TRBJ2-5; possible D gene TRBD2, 7 bases. Germline CDR1 reads LNHDA; CDR2 reads SQIVND (reference sequence). The CDR3 is 15 amino acids. V was clipped by 5 bases and J by 3 bases, with 16 bases between them. DNA for the CDR3: TGTGCCAGTAGTCGACTTGGAGGGGGGGAAGAGACCCAGTACTTC. This translates into CASSRLGGGEETQYF.

The chain links TRBV28 to TRBJ1-1; D uncertain. V was shortened by 1 base and J by 0 bases, with 15 bases between the two germline ends. Germline V lookup: CDR1 MDHEN, CDR2 SYDVKM. The CDR3 runs to 17 residues. The DNA of the CDR3 is TGTGCCAGCAGTTTATCCCCCTTGATTAGCATGAACACTGAAGCTTTCTTT. This sequence encodes CASSLSPLISMNTEAFF.

This clone has only a few counts. The chain has TRBV6-8 and TRBJ2-1; tentative D call: TRBD2 (5 bases). The CDR3 has 13 amino acids. CDR1 and CDR2 from the germline V gene are MNHGY and SAAAGT. Trimming removed 6 bases at V and 5 bases at J, with 11 bases between. This CDR3 is CASRDLNNNEQFF. Written as DNA, the CDR3 is TGTGCCAGCAGGGACTTAAATAACAATGAGCAGTTCTTC.

The genes are TRBV4-1 and TRBJ2-7; D remains unclear. Trimming removed 0 bases at V and 0 bases at J, with 12 bases between. The CDR3 contains 16 residues. Germline V gene lookup returns CDR1 MGHRA and CDR2 YSYEKL. CDR3 bases: TGCGCCAGCAGCCAAGATTCGGCAAGCAGCTCCTACGAGCAGTACTTC. Residues: CASSQDSASSSYEQYF.

By sample fraction, this clone is medium-sized. V and J are TRBV6-8 and TRBJ2-1, with D unresolved. V was trimmed by 10 bases and J by 0 bases, leaving 10 bases between them. CDR1 MNHGY and CDR2 SAAAGT come from the germline V gene. The CDR3 runs 13 residues. CDR3: CATTISSYNEQFF. CDR3 in DNA: TGTGCCACTACGATTAGCTCCTACAATGAGCAGTTCTTC.

Judged by abundance, this clone is large (0.1 to 1%). CDR3 sequence (DNA): TGTGCCAGCAGCCACACTACGGGAAGCCCACGTTACAATGAGCAGTTCTTC. Translating gives CASSHTTGSPRYNEQFF. The chain couples TRBV11-3 to TRBJ2-1, with D tentatively TRBD2 (5 bases). In germline, CDR1 is SGHNT, CDR2 YENEEA. The CDR3 is made up of 17 amino acids. Trimming took 5 bases from V and 4 from J, leaving 21 bases between them.

This clone was seen more than once but under ten times. The chain carries TRBV6-8 and TRBJ2-5; D tentatively fits TRBD1 or TRBD2 (7 bases each). CDR1 is MNHGY and CDR2 is SAAAGT in the germline V gene. V shed 5 bases and J shed 4 bases, with 17 bases lying between them. The CDR3 has 15 amino acids. CDR3 protein: CASSPLGGGIETQYF. CDR3 nucleotide sequence: TGTGCCAGCAGTCCCTTGGGAGGGGGCATAGAGACCCAGTACTTC.

Judged by abundance, this clone is large. The rearrangement joins TRBV7-2 to TRBJ1-1; D possibly corresponds to TRBD1 (6 bases). This CDR3 region has 13 residues. The germline V gene has CDR1 SGHTA and CDR2 FQGNSA. Trimming removed 2 bases at V and 6 bases at J, with 10 bases between. The CDR3 bases are TGTGCCAGCAGCTTACAACAGGGTGCTGAAGCTTTCTTT. It translates to CASSLQQGAEAFF.

V usage is TRBV5-1 and J usage is TRBJ2-7; D may be TRBD2 (6 bases). This CDR3 contains 15 residues. Trimming left V 4 bases short and J 7 bases short, with 21 bases between. Germline lookup yields CDR1 SGHRS and CDR2 YFSETQ. The CDR3 spells CASSGGTLMDGEQYF. CDR3 nucleotide sequence: TGCGCCAGCAGCGGGGGGACGCTAATGGATGGGGAGCAGTACTTC.

This clone was picked up a small number of times. The rearrangement uses TRBV6-8 and TRBJ1-5; TRBD1 matches 7 bases. CDR1 is MNHGY and CDR2 is SAAAGT in the germline V gene. The CDR3 covers 14 residues. J was trimmed by 4 bases and V by 7 bases; bases with no gene match: 7. DNA for the CDR3: TGTGCCAGCACCACAGGGGCGGGTAATCAGCCCCAGCATTTT. Its protein is CASTTGAGNQPQHF.

By share, this clone counts as medium-sized. The V gene is TRBV6-8, the J gene TRBJ1-5; TRBD1 is a possible D gene (6 bases). Trimming removed 5 bases from V and 0 bases from J, with 8 bases in between. CDR3 size: 14 residues. Germline CDR1 is MNHGY and CDR2 is SAAAGT. This CDR3 reads CASSRQDSNQPQHF. The CDR3, as DNA: TGTGCCAGCAGTAGACAGGATAGCAATCAGCCCCAGCATTTT.

The sample holds a few counts of this clone. The chain is built from TRBV11-3 and TRBJ2-7, with 10 bases aligning to TRBD1. Germline V lookup: CDR1 SGHNT, CDR2 YENEEA. V trimming: 5 bases; J trimming: 4 bases; junction bases outside the gene matches: 17. The CDR3 loop spans 18 amino acids. The CDR3 spells CASSGGTGARGGLYEQYF. In nucleotides, the CDR3 is TGTGCCAGCAGCGGCGGGACAGGGGCTAGAGGGGGGCTTTACGAGCAGTACTTC.

The chain joins TRBV11-3 to TRBJ1-2; D is possibly TRBD1 (6 bases). The germline CDR1 and CDR2 sequences are SGHNT and YENEEA. CDR3 length: 17 residues. V was shortened by 5 bases and J by 4 bases, with 23 bases between the two germline ends. CDR3 nucleotide sequence: TGTGCCAGCAGCCTCGGTAACCCGGGACATACTCCCTATGGCTACACCTTC. Translating it yields CASSLGNPGHTPYGYTF.

This clone is labeled as large. This chain joins TRBV28 and TRBJ1-4; D might be TRBD1 (6 bases). CDR1 MDHEN and CDR2 SYDVKM come from the germline V gene. V lost 6 bases to trimming and J lost 10 bases, with 18 bases between them. The CDR3 consists of 14 residues. The CDR3 spells CASRGVGEGGKLFF. The CDR3 DNA reads TGTGCCAGCAGGGGCGTGGGCGAAGGGGGAAAACTGTTTTTT.

The chain has TRBV11-3 and TRBJ1-2; possibly TRBD1 for D (6 bases). Trimming pared 4 bases from V and 8 bases from J, leaving 17 bases between. CDR1 is SGHNT, CDR2 YENEEA, per germline. CDR3 length equals 14 residues. The CDR3 spells CASSSHRVLWGYTF. The CDR3 DNA reads as TGTGCCAGCAGCTCCCACAGGGTCCTCTGGGGCTACACCTTC.

The chain links TRBV10-3 to TRBJ2-1; the match to TRBD2 covers 10 bases. CDR3 length equals 17 residues. The junction had 9 bases not matched to a gene; V was cut back by 0 bases and J by 7 bases. The V gene's germline CDR1 is ENHRY and CDR2 SYGVKD. CDR3 amino acids: CAISESISGGALNEQFF. Written as DNA, the CDR3 is TGTGCCATCAGTGAGTCGATAAGCGGGGGGGCCTTAAATGAGCAGTTCTTC.

The V gene is TRBV28, the J gene TRBJ2-3; perhaps TRBD1 as D (6 bases). Germline values: CDR1 MDHEN, CDR2 SYDVKM. CDR3 size: 15 residues. Deletions cut 6 bases from V and 3 bases from J, with 16 bases between. In DNA, the CDR3 is TGTGCCAGCAGGGCTGACAGGTTGAGGACAGATACGCAGTATTTT. This gives the protein CASRADRLRTDTQYF.

By share, this clone counts as medium-sized. J is TRBJ1-6 and V is TRBV11-3, with a possible D match to TRBD1 (6 bases). This CDR3 is built from 14 residues. Trimming left V 6 bases short and J 6 bases short, with 12 bases between. The germline V gene has CDR1 SGHNT and CDR2 YENEEA. The CDR3 DNA sequence: TGTGCCAGCAGAGGTGGGGGGGCTAATTCACCCCTCCACTTT. As protein: CASRGGGANSPLHF.

V and J are TRBV6-8 and TRBJ2-6; no reliable D call. Germline V lookup: CDR1 MNHGY, CDR2 SAAAGT. The V gene lost 7 bases and the J gene lost 0 bases, with 7 bases spanning the gap. The CDR3 loop spans 14 amino acids. The CDR3 reads CASIPVSGANVLTF. CDR3 coding DNA: TGTGCCAGCATCCCCGTCTCTGGGGCCAACGTCCTGACTTTC.

The genes are TRBV6-8 and TRBJ1-2, with D perhaps TRBD1 (5 bases). The germline V gene encodes CDR1 MNHGY and CDR2 SAAAGT. V lost 7 bases and J 4 bases, leaving 13 bases between the germline ends. CDR3 length: 13 residues. The CDR3 DNA reads as TGTGCCAGCACCGCAGAAACAGGCTATGGCTACACCTTC. It codes for CASTAETGYGYTF.

This clone was detected a few times. J is TRBJ2-3 and V is TRBV6-8; D might be TRBD1 or TRBD2, each matching 6 bases. Trimming took off 5 bases at V and 4 bases at J, with 16 bases between the two ends. Looked up from germline, CDR1 is MNHGY and CDR2 is SAAAGT. The CDR3 has 15 residues. The CDR3 DNA reads as TGTGCCAGCAGTAAGGGGGGTTATGGCGCAGATACGCAGTATTTT. Encoded protein: CASSKGGYGADTQYF.

The rearrangement joins TRBV14 to TRBJ2-4, with TRBD2 matching over 13 bases. J gave up 2 bases and V 5 bases, and 3 bases lay outside the gene matches. CDR1 SGHDN and CDR2 FVKESK come from the germline V gene. The CDR3 length is 16 residues. This CDR3 is CASSETSGRSKNIQYF. CDR3 bases: TGTGCCAGCAGCGAGACTAGCGGGAGGTCCAAAAACATTCAGTACTTC.

This clone was detected a few times. This chain links TRBV11-3 with TRBJ2-1; 9 nucleotides agree with TRBD1. This CDR3 region has 15 residues. CDR1 is SGHNT and CDR2 is YENEEA in the germline V gene. The junction had 10 bases not matched to a gene; V was cut back by 5 bases and J by 8 bases. CDR3 loop: CASSPRGQGKDEQFF. CDR3 bases: TGTGCCAGCAGCCCGAGGGGACAGGGTAAGGATGAGCAGTTCTTC.

This clone was seen only a few times. The chain combines TRBV18 with TRBJ1-1; D remains ambiguous. Between the trimmed V and J ends, which lost 2 bases and 3 bases, there was a span of 13 bases. Germline CDR1 KGHSH, CDR2 LQKENI. The CDR3 covers 15 residues. The CDR3 reads CASSPSITDHTEAFF. As DNA, the CDR3 is TGTGCCAGCTCACCAAGTATAACGGATCACACTGAAGCTTTCTTT. The whole variable domain, filled in from reference TRBV18 and TRBJ1-1, reads NAGVMQNPRHLVRRRGQEARLRCSPMKGHSHVYWYRQLPEEGLKFMVYLQKENIIDESGMPKERFSAEFPKEGPSILRIQQVVRGDSAAYFCASSPSITDHTEAFFGQGTRLTVV.

The chain joins TRBV29-1 to TRBJ1-1, with D hard to call. Germline V gene sequence: CDR1 SQVTM, CDR2 ANQGSEA. V dropped 6 bases and J dropped 4 bases, with 12 bases sitting between them. CDR3 length equals 12 residues. The CDR3 sequence: CSVGEWGTEAFF. The CDR3 bases are TGCAGCGTCGGGGAGTGGGGCACTGAAGCTTTCTTT.

The rearrangement links TRBV7-6 to TRBJ2-3; tentatively, D is TRBD1 or TRBD2 (5 bases each). Trimming cost V 5 bases and J 3 bases, with 15 bases left between them. Germline-derived CDR1 and CDR2 are SGHVS and FNYEAQ. The CDR3 has 15 amino acids. CDR3 sequence reads: CASSHSRGGTDTQYF. For the CDR3, the DNA is TGTGCCAGCAGCCATTCCCGGGGCGGGACAGATACGCAGTATTTT.

This clone occurred a few times. Mismatch with germline at one junction end may stem from a read error. The chain joins TRBV28 to TRBJ1-1, with D perhaps matching TRBD1 (6 bases). Germline CDR1 MDHEN, CDR2 SYDVKM. This CDR3 spans 12 amino acids. DNA for the CDR3: TGTGCCAGCAGCAAGGGGGGGGCTGAGGCTTTCTTT. Its protein product is CASSKGGAEAFF.

This clone was recorded a few times. The chain carries TRBV11-3 and TRBJ2-2; a weak D match, TRBD1 (5 bases). From germline, CDR1 is SGHNT and CDR2 YENEEA. V lost 5 bases, J lost 2 bases, and 18 bases lay in between. This CDR3 is built from 17 residues. The CDR3 sequence is CASSPNIGRANTGELFF. The CDR3 region has the DNA TGTGCCAGCAGCCCTAACATAGGCAGGGCTAACACCGGGGAGCTGTTTTTT.

Only a few counts were recorded for this clone. V and J are TRBV30 and TRBJ2-5; 7 nucleotides agree with TRBD1. In germline, CDR1 is GTSNPN, CDR2 SVGIG (reference sequence). The CDR3 runs to 15 residues. V lost 1 base, J lost 4 bases, and 9 bases stayed unmatched. The CDR3, as DNA: TGTGCCTGGAGTGACGCCGGGACAGTTTTAGAGACCCAGTACTTC. This encodes CAWSDAGTVLETQYF.